Here is one T cell receptor (beta chain) with its context. This specimen belongs to a study of control samples from healthy donors and cancer patients. Assay used: immunoSEQ multiplex PCR; TCRdb lists only in-frame clones, some missing. Of about 150,000 clones listed, under 90% are singletons. V lost 8 bases and J 7 bases, leaving 6 bases between the germline ends. The CDR3 consists of 10 residues. The sequence was obtained from a man aged 30 to 45 in good health. The rearrangement uses TRBV12-3 or TRBV12-4 and TRBJ2-1; D perhaps matches TRBD1 (5 bases). Sequences were obtained from blood. CDR3 nucleotides: TGTGCCAGCGGGGCGAATGAGCAGTTCTTC. Its protein is CASGANEQFF.